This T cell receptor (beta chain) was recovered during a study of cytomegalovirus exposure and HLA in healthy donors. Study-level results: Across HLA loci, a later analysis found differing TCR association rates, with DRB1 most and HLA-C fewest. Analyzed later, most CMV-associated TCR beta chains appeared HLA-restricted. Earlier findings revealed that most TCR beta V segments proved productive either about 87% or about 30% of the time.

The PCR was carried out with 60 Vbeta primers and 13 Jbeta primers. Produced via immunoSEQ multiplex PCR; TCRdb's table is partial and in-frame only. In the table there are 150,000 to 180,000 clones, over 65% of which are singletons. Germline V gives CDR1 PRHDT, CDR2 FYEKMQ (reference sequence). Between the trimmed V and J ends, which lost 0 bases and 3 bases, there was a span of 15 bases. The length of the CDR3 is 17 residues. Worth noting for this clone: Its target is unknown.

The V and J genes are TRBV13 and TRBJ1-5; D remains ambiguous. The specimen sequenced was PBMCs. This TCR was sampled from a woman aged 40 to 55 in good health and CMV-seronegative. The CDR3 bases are TGTGCCAGCAGCTTAGGGCCGGCAGGCCTAAACAATCAGCCCCAGCATTTT. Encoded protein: CASSLGPAGLNNQPQHF. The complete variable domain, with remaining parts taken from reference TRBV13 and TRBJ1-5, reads AAGVIQSPRHLIKEKRETATLKCYPIPRHDTVYWYQQGPGQDPQFLISFYEKMQSDKGSIPDRFSAQQFSDYHSELNMSSLELGDSALYFCASSLGPAGLNNQPQHFGDGTRLSIL.